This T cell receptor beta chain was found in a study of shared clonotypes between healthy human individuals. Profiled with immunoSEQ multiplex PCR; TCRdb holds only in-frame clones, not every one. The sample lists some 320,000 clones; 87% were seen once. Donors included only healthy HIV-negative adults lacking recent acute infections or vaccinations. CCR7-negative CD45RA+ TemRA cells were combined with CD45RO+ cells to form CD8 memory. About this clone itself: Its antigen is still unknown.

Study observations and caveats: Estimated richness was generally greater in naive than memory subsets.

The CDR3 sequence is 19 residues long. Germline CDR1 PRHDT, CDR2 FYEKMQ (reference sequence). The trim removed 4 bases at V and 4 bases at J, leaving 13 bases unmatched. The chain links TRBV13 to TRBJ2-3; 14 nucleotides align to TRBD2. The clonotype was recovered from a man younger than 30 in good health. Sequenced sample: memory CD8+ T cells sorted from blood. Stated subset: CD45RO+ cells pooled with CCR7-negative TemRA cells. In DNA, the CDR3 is TGTGCCAGCAGCTCCCCGGGACTAGCGGGAGTTGGGTGGCCAGATACGCAGTATTTT. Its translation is CASSSPGLAGVGWPDTQYF. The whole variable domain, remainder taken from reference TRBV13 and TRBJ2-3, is AAGVIQSPRHLIKEKRETATLKCYPIPRHDTVYWYQQGPGQDPQFLISFYEKMQSDKGSIPDRFSAQQFSDYHSELNMSSLELGDSALYFCASSSPGLAGVGWPDTQYFGPGTRLTVL.